These T cell receptor beta chains were read from a single sample in a study of blood T cell repertoires in COVID-19. The assay was immunoSEQ multiplex PCR, and TCRdb's table has in-frame clones only and misses some. Here the sample spans a few hundred thousand clones, 80% to 90% being singletons. Sequencing was done on a sample of PBMCs or T cells enriched from blood (not recorded which). The receptors come from a middle-aged man in a cohort exposed to, infected with or recovered from COVID-19 (not recorded which). CDR3s include the opening cysteine and the closing phenylalanine or tryptophan. The D gene is left open where the match is weak. Some rows mark clone size as missing; the rest say once, few, many or name a class of expanded clone.

>TRBJ1-1|TRBV27|few|.
TGTGCCAGCAGTTTAGAGCCCATAAGGGGGAACACTGAAGCTTTCTTT
CASSLEPIRGNTEAFF
>TRBJ2-7|TRBV15|once|.
TGTGCCACCAGCAGCGGGACATCAGGGATATACGAGCAGTACTTC
CATSSGTSGIYEQYF
>TRBJ1-5|TRBV5-6|.|TRBD1
TGTGCCAGCAGCATACAGGGGGCTGGCAATCAGCCCCAGCATTTT
CASSIQGAGNQPQHF
>TRBJ2-5|TRBV9|.|TRBD2
TGTGCCAGCAGCATCGGGACTACCAAAGAGACCCAGTACTTC
CASSIGTTKETQYF
>TRBJ1-1|TRBV9|.|.
TGTGCCAGCAGCGCCTGGGGGGTAACTGAAGCTTTCTTT
CASSAWGVTEAFF
>TRBJ2-7|TRBV11-3|.|TRBD2
TGTGCCAGCAGCTCCGGGACTAGCGGGGGTTACGAGCAGTACTTC
CASSSGTSGGYEQYF
>TRBJ2-7|TRBV2|.|TRBD1
TGTGCCAGCACCAGACAGGGGTACGAGCAGTACTTC
CASTRQGYEQYF
>TRBJ2-5|TRBV5-4|once|.
TGTGCCAGCAGCTTGGACCCTATAGGAGAGGAGACCCAGTACTTC
CASSLDPIGEETQYF
>TRBJ1-3|TRBV5-1|.|.
TGCGCCAGCAGCTCCCCAGGGAGGTCTGGAAACACCATATATTTT
CASSSPGRSGNTIYF
>TRBJ2-2|TRBV5-1|.|.
TGCGCCAGCACTACTTCCCGTACGGGATCCGGGGAGCTGTTTTTT
CASTTSRTGSGELFF
>TRBJ1-1|TRBV19|.|.
TGTGCCAGTAGTATAGATAGCACTGAAGCTTTCTTT
CASSIDSTEAFF
>TRBJ1-1|TRBV6-4|.|.
TGTGCCAGCAGTCTATCGACAGACTCGAACACTGAAGCTTTCTTT
CASSLSTDSNTEAFF
>TRBJ2-1|TRBV5-1|few|TRBD2
TGCGCCAGCAGCGCCGTGACTAGCGGGACCAATGAGCAGTTCTTC
CASSAVTSGTNEQFF
>TRBJ1-1|TRBV19|.|.
TGTGCCAGTAATTTGAGGGAAAACACTGAAGCTTTCTTT
CASNLRENTEAFF
>TRBJ2-7|TRBV19|.|TRBD1
TGTGCCAGTAGTATCGATACCGGGACAGGAAGGGAGCAGTACTTC
CASSIDTGTGREQYF
>TRBJ2-3|TRBV6-5|.|.
TGTGCCAGCAGACGCTCAGGCTCCGGTACGCAGTATTTT
CASRRSGSGTQYF
>TRBJ2-7|TRBV5-6|.|.
TGTGCCAGCAGTACTGACACCTACACCTACGAGCAGTACTTC
CASSTDTYTYEQYF
>TRBJ2-7|TRBV7-6|.|TRBD1
TGTGCCAGCAGCCCGGGACAGGTTACCTACGAGCAGTACTTC
CASSPGQVTYEQYF
>TRBJ2-3|TRBV27|.|TRBD1
TGTGCCAGCAGTTGGAGACAGGGCCGCACAGATACGCAGTATTTT
CASSWRQGRTDTQYF
>TRBJ1-4|TRBV27|.|TRBD1
TGTGCCAGCAGTGTAAGGGGACAGAGGAATGAAAAACTGTTTTTT
CASSVRGQRNEKLFF
>TRBJ2-1|TRBV27|.|.
TGTGCCAGCAGTTGGGACTCAAAAAGCAATGAGCAGTTCTTC
CASSWDSKSNEQFF
>TRBJ1-1|TRBV5-1|.|TRBD1
TGCGCCAGCAGCCGACAGGGGGATGACACTGAAGCTTTCTTT
CASSRQGDDTEAFF
>TRBJ2-7|TRBV15|.|.
TGTGCCACCAGCCCCCGATTTGGTACTTACGAGCAGTACTTC
CATSPRFGTYEQYF
>TRBJ2-2|TRBV7-3|.|TRBD2
TGTGCCAGCAGCTTAACCGGGACTATCAGGACCGGGGAGCTGTTTTTT
CASSLTGTIRTGELFF
>TRBJ1-2|TRBV25-1|.|.
TGTGCCAGCAGGGTCAGTTCTGGTTACACCTTC
CASRVSSGYTF
>TRBJ1-2|TRBV30|.|TRBD1
TGTGCCTGCAGCGGGACAGGTCCTGGCTACACCTTC
CACSGTGPGYTF
>TRBJ2-7|TRBV19|.|.
TGTGCCAGTAGTATCTCTTCCCGGGTCACCGCCTACGAGCAGTACTTC
CASSISSRVTAYEQYF
>TRBJ1-5|TRBV2|.|.
TGTGCCAGCAGTGATGGAAGGGGCCGGCAGCCCCAGCATTTT
CASSDGRGRQPQHF
>TRBJ1-1|TRBV2|.|TRBD1
TGTGCCAGCGGGGACAGGTTCAACACTGAAGCTTTCTTT
CASGDRFNTEAFF
>TRBJ1-2|TRBV6-6|once|.
TGTGCCAGCAGTTACTCGATTGGGCAGGGTACGAGCTACACCTTC
CASSYSIGQGTSYTF
>TRBJ2-5|TRBV30|once|.
TGTGCCTGGAGTGTCTCTAGCGCTCAAGAGACCCAGTACTTC
CAWSVSSAQETQYF
>TRBJ2-2|TRBV30|.|.
TGTGCCTGGAGTAGGGGGAGTTCTGACACCGGGGAGCTGTTTTTT
CAWSRGSSDTGELFF
>TRBJ2-5|TRBV11-2|.|TRBD1
TGTGCCAGCAGCGACCGACAGGGTCGGGAGACCCAGTACTTC
CASSDRQGRETQYF
>TRBJ2-1|TRBV7-8|.|TRBD1
TGTGCCAGCAGCTTAGACAGGGGGTATGAGCAGTTCTTC
CASSLDRGYEQFF
>TRBJ2-7|TRBV5-1|.|TRBD2
TGCGCCAGCAGCGACCTTAGCGGGAGCTCCTACGAGCAGTACTTC
CASSDLSGSSYEQYF
>TRBJ2-1|TRBV30|.|TRBD1
TGTGCCTGGAGTTCAACCGACAGGGTCAAGCAGTTCTTC
CAWSSTDRVKQFF
>TRBJ1-1|TRBV18|few|TRBD1
TGTGCCAGCTCACCGGGGGACAGGGGATCCACTGAAGCTTTCTTT
CASSPGDRGSTEAFF
>TRBJ2-3|TRBV5-1|.|.
TGCGCCAGCAGCCGCGGGGAAAACACAGATACGCAGTATTTT
CASSRGENTDTQYF
>TRBJ1-2|TRBV18|.|.
TGTGCCAGCTCACCACCGACAGCTTACTATGGCTACACCTTC
CASSPPTAYYGYTF
>TRBJ1-1|TRBV27|.|TRBD1
TGTGCCAGCAGTCAAGCTGGACAGGGTTCAAACACTGAAGCTTTCTTT
CASSQAGQGSNTEAFF
>TRBJ1-2|TRBV27|once|.
TGTGCCAGCAGTCCCCAGGGACTTAACTATGGCTACACCTTC
CASSPQGLNYGYTF
>TRBJ2-7|TRBV18|once|.
TGTGCCAGCTCATTGACAGAAGGGTACGAGCAGTACTTC
CASSLTEGYEQYF
>TRBJ2-2|TRBV2|.|.
TGTGCCAGCAGGTATTCCGGGGAGCTGTTTTTT
CASRYSGELFF
>TRBJ2-5|TRBV7-2|.|.
TGTGCCAGCAGCTTACAGCGCCAACAAGAGACCCAGTACTTC
CASSLQRQQETQYF
>TRBJ2-3|TRBV24-1|.|TRBD1
TGTGCCACCAGTGACCCAAGACAGGGGAGCACAGATACGCAGTATTTT
CATSDPRQGSTDTQYF
>TRBJ2-4|TRBV7-8|.|TRBD1
TGTGCCAGCAGCCCACAGGGGGGCGGATTAGCCAAAAACATTCAGTACTTC
CASSPQGGGLAKNIQYF
>TRBJ2-4|TRBV6-2/TRBV6-3|.|.
TGTGCCAGCAGTTACTCGAGATCGACAGATCTAGCCAAAAACATTCAGTACTTC
CASSYSRSTDLAKNIQYF
>TRBJ2-7|TRBV5-5|.|TRBD1
TGTGCCAGCAGCCGGACGGACAGGGTGGACTACGAGCAGTACTTC
CASSRTDRVDYEQYF
>TRBJ1-3|TRBV23-1|once|TRBD1
TGCGCCAGCAGTCAATCGGGGACAGGACATTCTGGAAACACCATATATTTT
CASSQSGTGHSGNTIYF
>TRBJ1-1|TRBV2|once|.
TGTGCCAGCAGGTCAGGGTTTCTGAGCACTGAAGCTTTCTTT
CASRSGFLSTEAFF